The 21 T cell receptor beta chains below come from one sample, sequenced in a study of T cells in Graves' hyperthyroidism and ophthalmopathy. Amplified TCR beta CDR3 regions came from RNA transcripts. TCR CDR3 underwent first-round RT-PCR with the HTBI primer set. TCRdb called the multiplex PCR reads again in MiXCR, with one record for every CDR3 protein. There are fewer than 400,000 distinct CDR3 sequences in the sample; roughly 15% occur only once, and approximately 31% lies in the top ten. The sample was blood. The receptors were gathered from a man between 25 and 39 years old with Graves' hyperthyroidism.

This clonotype was found a few times. This sequence joins TRBV5-1 and TRBJ1-2; TRBD1 might be the D (5 bases). With 4 bases removed from V and 3 bases from J, the gap between germline ends came to 10 bases. Per the germline V gene, CDR1 is SGHRS and CDR2 is YFSETQ. There are 13 residues in the CDR3. CDR3 protein: CASSDDSHYGYTF. Here the CDR3 DNA reads TGCGCCAGCAGCGACGACAGCCACTATGGCTACACCTTC.

This clonotype showed up many times. V and J are TRBV24-1 and TRBJ2-1, with TRBD2 matching over 7 bases. V was clipped by 7 bases and J by 7 bases; unmatched bases: 6. The germline V gene has CDR1 KGHDR and CDR2 SFDVKD. This CDR3 region has 13 residues. CDR3 bases: TGTGCCACCAGACCGGGAGGATCGAATGAGCAGTTCTTC. Translating it yields CATRPGGSNEQFF.

This clonotype was detected many times. The V call is TRBV12-3 or TRBV12-4, the J call TRBJ2-4; D possibly corresponds to TRBD2 (5 bases). With 2 bases removed from V and 7 bases from J, the gap between germline ends came to 18 bases. The CDR3 extends over 16 amino acids. The CDR3 is CASSLSERLNGNIQYF. DNA for the CDR3: TGTGCCAGCAGTTTAAGTGAACGACTAAATGGTAACATTCAGTACTTC.

V gene TRBV28 combines with J gene TRBJ1-2; D gene unclear. Trimming removed 5 bases at V and 2 bases at J, with 15 bases between. The V gene's germline CDR1 is MDHEN and CDR2 SYDVKM. The CDR3 length is 15 residues. The DNA for the CDR3 is TGTGCCAGCAGTCCATTGCGCCTGACCAACTATGGCTACACCTTC. Protein: CASSPLRLTNYGYTF.

At least ten counts were recorded for this clonotype. The V call is TRBV11-2, the J call TRBJ2-2; no reliable D call. Germline loops: CDR1 SGHAT, CDR2 FQNNGV. V dropped 5 bases and J dropped 3 bases, with 7 bases sitting between them. CDR3 length: 13 residues. The CDR3 sequence: CASSQGHTGELFF. CDR3 DNA: TGTGCCAGCAGCCAAGGTCACACCGGGGAGCTGTTTTTT.

This clonotype was seen at least ten times. The chain uses TRBV28 and TRBJ2-7; 10 bases map to TRBD2. Germline CDR1 is MDHEN and CDR2 is SYDVKM. CDR3 size: 16 residues. The V and J ends lost 10 bases and 3 bases, in that order; junction bases with no gene match: 15. For the CDR3, the DNA is TGTGCCACCGAGGAACCCAGCGGGAGGGTTGACTACGAGCAGTACTTC. Amino acid sequence: CATEEPSGRVDYEQYF.

This clonotype occurred many times. This rearrangement joins TRBV20-1 to TRBJ2-7; D gene unclear. Germline lookup yields CDR1 DFQATT and CDR2 SNEGSKA (reference sequence). Trimming took 3 bases from V and 2 from J, leaving 14 bases between them. The CDR3 is 14 amino acids. The CDR3 sequence is CSASRWEQPYEQYF. The CDR3 nucleotides read TGCAGTGCTAGTAGGTGGGAACAGCCCTACGAGCAGTACTTC.

Ten or more counts support this clonotype. The J gene is TRBJ2-1, the V gene TRBV20-1, with no clear D. CDR1 is DFQATT, CDR2 SNEGSKA, per germline (reference sequence). CDR3 length: 13 amino acids. V was cut by 5 bases and J by 4 bases, with 12 bases left in between. CDR3 DNA: TGCAGTGCTGTACGGACGCTATACAATGAGCAGTTCTTC. The encoded protein is CSAVRTLYNEQFF.

The chain combines TRBV15 with TRBJ2-1; possible D gene TRBD2, 5 bases. This CDR3 has 14 amino acids. Germline V gene lookup returns CDR1 LNHNV and CDR2 YYDKDF (reference sequence). Trimming took 6 bases from V and 4 from J, leaving 13 bases between them. DNA for the CDR3: TGTGCCACCAGGCTAAGAGGGCCGTACAATGAGCAGTTCTTC. Residues: CATRLRGPYNEQFF.

This clonotype was counted between two and nine times. This chain joins TRBV20-1 and TRBJ2-2; the D call may be TRBD1 or TRBD2 (5 bases each). This CDR3 has 16 residues. V lost 1 base, J lost 1 base, and 13 bases lay in between. Germline CDR1 is DFQATT and CDR2 is SNEGSKA (reference sequence). The CDR3 bases are TGCAGTGCTAGAGTCAGGGACGGAGGGAACACCGGGGAGCTGTTTTTT. Its translation: CSARVRDGGNTGELFF.

This clonotype was found a few times. The chain couples TRBV10-3 to TRBJ2-1, with D maybe TRBD1 (6 bases). From germline, CDR1 is ENHRY and CDR2 SYGVKD. The ends were cut back, 5 bases at V and 8 bases at J, with 19 bases in the middle. The CDR3 consists of 15 residues. The CDR3 is CAISSTGSVGDEQFF. As DNA, the CDR3 is TGTGCCATCAGTTCAACAGGGTCGGTTGGCGATGAGCAGTTCTTC.

This clonotype was picked up many times. The rearrangement links TRBV12-3 or TRBV12-4 to TRBJ2-7, with 9 bases identical to TRBD1. V shed 4 bases, J shed 3 bases, and the junction held 7 bases outside the gene matches. CDR3 length: 15 residues. CDR3 residues: CASSSRTGDLYEQYF. Written as DNA, the CDR3 is TGTGCCAGCAGTTCCCGGACAGGGGATCTCTACGAGCAGTACTTC.

The rearrangement joins TRBV11-1 to TRBJ2-1; tentatively, D is TRBD1 or TRBD2 (5 bases each). The germline CDR1 and CDR2 sequences are SGHAT and FQDESV (reference sequence). V lost 5 bases to trimming and J lost 4 bases, with 15 bases between them. The CDR3 totals 15 residues. The CDR3 DNA reads as TGTGCCAGCAGCGCCCGGGACCCCCTATACAATGAGCAGTTCTTC. Protein sequence: CASSARDPLYNEQFF.

At least ten counts were recorded for this clonotype. This chain links TRBV5-1 with TRBJ1-2, with D hard to call. Per the germline V gene, CDR1 is SGHRS and CDR2 is YFSETQ. V was clipped by 0 bases and J by 8 bases, with 11 bases between them. The CDR3 covers 13 residues. The CDR3 region has the DNA TGCGCCAGCAGCTTGGATGTGGCAGACGGCTACACCTTC. Its translation: CASSLDVADGYTF.

This clonotype was counted many times. V gene TRBV7-3 combines with J gene TRBJ1-1, with TRBD1 as a possible D gene (5 bases). V was pared by 2 bases and J by 5 bases, with 15 bases between. Germline values: CDR1 SGHTA, CDR2 FQGTGA. This CDR3 spans 15 amino acids. CDR3 sequence reads: CASSLFSGGRTEAFF. DNA of the CDR3: TGTGCCAGCAGCTTATTCTCTGGGGGGAGGACTGAAGCTTTCTTT. Full variable domain (outside the CDR3, taken from reference TRBV7-3 and TRBJ1-1): GAGVSQTPSNKVTEKGKYVELRCDPISGHTALYWYRQSLGQGPEFLIYFQGTGAADDSGLPNDRFFAVRPEGSVSTLKIQRTERGDSAVYLCASSLFSGGRTEAFFGQGTRLTVV.

This clonotype was found many times. The V and J genes are TRBV12-3 or TRBV12-4 and TRBJ1-1, with D uncertain. The CDR3 is 14 residues long. Trimming pared 6 bases from V and 6 bases from J, leaving 17 bases between. CDR3 coding DNA: TGTGCCAGCAGATCAGCTTTTGAGGTCGCTGAAGCTTTCTTT. It encodes CASRSAFEVAEAFF.

This clonotype was seen a few times. Here the CDR3 DNA reads TGTGCCAGCAGTTTACAAGATACAGGAGAAAAACTGTTTTTT. Translated: CASSLQDTGEKLFF. This sequence joins TRBV28 and TRBJ1-4; a possible D gene is TRBD1 (5 bases). CDR1 and CDR2 from the germline V gene are MDHEN and SYDVKM. With 2 bases removed from V and 8 bases from J, the gap between germline ends came to 12 bases. The CDR3 consists of 14 residues.

This clonotype has a count of ten or more. J is TRBJ2-1 and V is TRBV12-3 or TRBV12-4; 12 bases line up with TRBD2. The length of the CDR3 is 16 residues. Trimming cost V 8 bases and J 3 bases; bases outside gene matches: 8. In DNA, the CDR3 is TGTGCCAGCGCCTCGCCGGGACTAGCGGGCTACAATGAGCAGTTCTTC. Protein: CASASPGLAGYNEQFF.

This clonotype was picked up many times. V and J are TRBV3-1 and TRBJ1-2, with D hard to call. V lost 2 bases and J lost 13, with 8 bases in between. The CDR3 covers 10 residues. CDR1 and CDR2 (germline): LGHDT, YNNKEL (reference sequence). The CDR3 DNA reads as TGTGCCAGCAGCCAAAGGGTTTTCACCTTC. This encodes CASSQRVFTF.

The rearrangement joins TRBV7-9 to TRBJ2-1; 9 bases are a match to TRBD2. Germline V CDR1 and CDR2: SEHNR, FQNEAQ (reference sequence). The CDR3 is made up of 17 amino acids. The ends lost 1 base at V and 8 bases at J; junction bases unmatched: 12. The CDR3 coding sequence is TGTGCCAGCAGCTTAGGCATGGCGGCTAGCGGGACGGATGAGCAGTTCTTC. It encodes CASSLGMAASGTDEQFF.

This clonotype was seen only a few times. The V gene is TRBV6-1, the J gene TRBJ2-7; 9 bases align to TRBD1. This CDR3 spans 17 amino acids. Germline trimming cut 6 bases from V and 3 bases from J; bases unmatched to any gene: 15. Germline CDR1 and CDR2: MNHNS and SASEGT. The CDR3 DNA reads TGTGCCAGCAGATCCGAACCGTACCGGGACAGGGACTACGAGCAGTACTTC. Amino acid sequence: CASRSEPYRDRDYEQYF.